The T cell receptor beta chain under discussion was sequenced for a study of response to subunit inactivated influenza vaccine. Overall study findings and caveats: Authors suggested seasonal influenza vaccinations each recruit few new T cells.

Each CDR3 protein gets one entry after TCRdb re-called the RT-PCR reads with MiXCR. The data show a few hundred thousand distinct CDR3 sequences, 22% seen once. Comment on this clonotype: Its matching antigen is unknown.

The ends were cut back, 5 bases at V and 0 bases at J, with 7 bases in the middle. The germline V gene has CDR1 WNHNN and CDR2 SYGVQD (reference sequence). The CDR3 spans 13 residues. The origin of this receptor is a man between 50 and 75 years old who received an inactivated influenza vaccine. This specimen was PBMCs from blood, taken around 22 months after vaccination. V and J are TRBV10-1 and TRBJ1-1; D is unresolved. The CDR3 region has the DNA TGCGCCAGCAGTAAGACATTGAACACTGAAGCTTTCTTT. This codes for CASSKTLNTEAFF.